One T cell receptor (beta chain) is described in this entry. Antigen unknown. Deletions cut 4 bases from V and 2 bases from J, with 7 bases between. Germline V lookup: CDR1 SGHRS, CDR2 YFSETQ. CDR3 length equals 13 residues. This record belongs to a study of T cells in narcolepsy. Whole-study context: Patients with NT1 or NT2 and healthy control donors were enrolled.

Study results and caveats: Same-patient CSF and blood CD4+ T cell clonotypes included HCRT-specific and TRIB2-specific autoreactive ones. Healthy controls reportedly lacked the autoreactive clonotypes serially found in patients' blood. Some memory CD4+ repertoires had no autoreactive clone sequences.

Data came from immunoSEQ multiplex PCR; TCRdb stores just in-frame clones and leaves some out. The data contain about 34,000 clones, approximately 80% of them singletons. The rearrangement links TRBV5-1 to TRBJ1-5; a weak D match, TRBD1 (6 bases). Sequencing was done on a sample of memory (CD45RA-) CD4+ T cells from blood. This sequence originates from a human donor in good health. The CDR3 DNA is TGCGCCAGCAGCGCAGGGGGCAATCAGCCCCAGCATTTT. Translated: CASSAGGNQPQHF.